These 19 T cell receptor beta chains were sequenced from one sample in a study of a mutant IDH1 vaccine in newly diagnosed glioma. No cognate antigen is known for these TCRs. Here immunoSEQ multiplex PCR was the method, and the copy in TCRdb shows in-frame clones only, minus some. The sample contains over 45,000 clones, around 84% of which appear only once. The sample's time point: week 5, during vaccination. Vaccination comprised doses that each held 300 ug of mutant IDH1 20-mer peptide, plus topical imiquimod. The material was PBMCs, obtained from a glioma patient whose treatment included an IDH1 peptide vaccine. All receptors derive from a woman aged 45-65 years with glioma.

V usage is TRBV11-3 and J usage is TRBJ2-5; D is uncertain. Trimming stripped 5 bases from V and 2 bases from J, with 9 bases between. CDR3 length: 13 amino acids. Germline V gene lookup returns CDR1 SGHNT and CDR2 YENEEA. The CDR3 sequence: CASSVTTQETQYF. CDR3 DNA sequence: TGTGCCAGCAGCGTCACTACGCAAGAGACCCAGTACTTC.

Here the CDR3 reads CASSLQGANYGYTF. CDR3 DNA: TGTGCCAGCAGCTTACAGGGCGCTAACTATGGCTACACCTTC. The chain combines TRBV11-3 with TRBJ1-2; a possible D gene is TRBD1 (5 bases). V was shortened by 2 bases and J by 0 bases, with 7 bases between the two germline ends. Germline V gene data show CDR1 as SGHNT and CDR2 as YENEEA. The CDR3 is made up of 14 amino acids. Together with reference TRBV11-3 and TRBJ1-2, the CDR3 gives the full variable domain: EAGVVQSPRYKIIEKKQPVAFWCNPISGHNTLYWYLQNLGQGPELLIRYENEEAVDDSQLPKDRFSAERLKGVDSTLKIQPAELGDSAVYLCASSLQGANYGYTFGSGTRLTVV.

This chain links TRBV19 with TRBJ2-7, with TRBD1 matching over 7 bases. Germline CDR1 and CDR2: LNHDA and SQIVND (reference sequence). The length of the CDR3 is 13 residues. The V and J ends lost 5 bases and 1 base, in that order; junction bases with no gene match: 2. The CDR3 here is CASSLGQSYEQYF. The CDR3 DNA sequence: TGTGCCAGTAGTCTGGGACAGTCCTACGAGCAGTACTTC.

This rearrangement joins TRBV19 to TRBJ2-7, with TRBD1 matching 9 bases. There are 15 residues in the CDR3. Germline values: CDR1 LNHDA, CDR2 SQIVND (reference sequence). The J segment lost 1 base and the V segment lost 3 bases, leaving 4 bases of the junction unmatched. DNA for the CDR3: TGTGCCAGTAGTATCGGGACAGGGTCATCCTACGAGCAGTACTTC. Its translation is CASSIGTGSSYEQYF.

The rearrangement links TRBV7-9 to TRBJ1-5, with D tentatively TRBD1 (6 bases). V gave up 2 bases and J gave up 7 bases, with 12 bases separating them. The CDR3 has 14 amino acids. From germline, CDR1 is SEHNR and CDR2 FQNEAQ (reference sequence). CDR3 in DNA: TGTGCCAGCAGCTTACAGGGGATAAGGCAGCCCCAGCATTTT. Protein: CASSLQGIRQPQHF.

The chain joins TRBV11-1 to TRBJ2-1; maybe TRBD2 (6 bases). Trimming shortened V by 5 bases and J by 2 bases, and 13 bases separated the two germline ends. Per the germline V gene, CDR1 is SGHAT and CDR2 is FQDESV (reference sequence). The CDR3 covers 15 residues. CDR3 coding DNA: TGTGCCAGCAGCCCTAAGGGAGGCCCCTACAATGAGCAGTTCTTC. As protein: CASSPKGGPYNEQFF. Combining the CDR3 with reference TRBV11-1 and TRBJ2-1 gives the whole variable domain EAEVAQSPRYKITEKSQAVAFWCDPISGHATLYWYRQILGQGPELLVQFQDESVVDDSQLPKDRFSAERLKGVDSTLKIQPAELGDSAMYLCASSPKGGPYNEQFFGPGTRLTVL.

The chain employs TRBV5-3 and TRBJ2-1; TRBD2 agrees at 8 bases. TRBV5-3 is an ORF, with its function uncertain. The CDR3 extends over 13 amino acids. The ends lost 3 bases at V and 8 bases at J; junction bases unmatched: 4. The CDR3 loop is CARSWSGGDEQFF. CDR3 sequence (DNA): TGTGCCAGAAGCTGGAGCGGGGGTGATGAGCAGTTCTTC.

The genes are TRBV28 and TRBJ2-7; 7 bases align to TRBD1. CDR1 and CDR2 from the germline V gene are MDHEN and SYDVKM. V lost 3 bases and J lost 0; bases outside the gene matches: 17. The CDR3 loop spans 19 amino acids. CDR3 DNA sequence: TGTGCCAGCAGTTTTGCCCAGCCGATGGTGACAGGGAACTCCTACGAGCAGTACTTC. Translating gives CASSFAQPMVTGNSYEQYF.

The chain couples TRBV5-6 to TRBJ1-2; D ambiguous. Germline lookup yields CDR1 SGHDT and CDR2 YYEEEE. The CDR3 spans 12 residues. Trimming left V 7 bases short and J 4 bases short, with 11 bases between. The CDR3 sequence is CASALGSYGYTF. CDR3 in DNA: TGTGCCAGCGCTCTCGGCAGCTATGGCTACACCTTC.

In DNA, the CDR3 is TGTGCCAGCTCACCCTCTGGACAGGGATCGAACACTGAAGCTTTCTTT. It yields the protein CASSPSGQGSNTEAFF. The chain employs TRBV18 and TRBJ1-1; 8 nucleotides match TRBD1. The CDR3 contains 16 residues. V dropped 3 bases and J dropped 1; count of bases not matched to a gene: 7. CDR1 is KGHSH, CDR2 LQKENI, per germline.

The V call is TRBV2, the J call TRBJ1-2; D perhaps matches TRBD1 (5 bases). The CDR3 is made up of 12 amino acids. The V and J ends lost 5 bases and 3 bases respectively, with 7 bases between them. Germline V gene sequence: CDR1 SNHLY, CDR2 FYNNEI. This CDR3 reads CASSQGDYGYTF. For the CDR3, the DNA is TGTGCCAGCAGTCAGGGCGACTATGGCTACACCTTC.

The rearrangement joins TRBV5-1 to TRBJ2-5; 9 bases agree with TRBD2. Trimming took 0 bases from V and 4 from J; bases not matched to a gene: 1. Per germline, CDR1 SGHRS and CDR2 YFSETQ. The CDR3 has 14 amino acids. This CDR3 reads CASSLAAGGETQYF. The CDR3 bases are TGCGCCAGCAGCTTGGCAGCGGGGGGAGAGACCCAGTACTTC.

The chain carries TRBV6-1 and TRBJ1-5; D perhaps matches TRBD1 (6 bases). Germline CDR1 and CDR2: MNHNS and SASEGT. The CDR3 has 15 residues. Between the trimmed V and J ends, which lost 7 bases and 6 bases, there was a span of 19 bases. The CDR3 sequence: CASNSLGGGGQPQHF. For the CDR3, the DNA is TGTGCCAGCAATAGCTTGGGGGGGGGCGGTCAGCCCCAGCATTTT.

V is TRBV9 and J is TRBJ1-4; the match to TRBD1 covers 7 bases. The germline CDR1 and CDR2 sequences are SGDLS and YYNGEE. The CDR3 is made up of 15 amino acids. V lost 4 bases, J lost 7 bases, and 10 bases stayed unmatched. As DNA, the CDR3 is TGTGCCAGCAGCCCAGTGACAGGGTCAGGTGAAAAACTGTTTTTT. Its translation: CASSPVTGSGEKLFF.

This clone appeared once. The V and J genes are TRBV19 and TRBJ2-6; no definite D call. The germline CDR1 and CDR2 sequences are LNHDA and SQIVND (reference sequence). The length of the CDR3 is 14 residues. The germline V and J ends were trimmed by 8 bases and 0 bases, with 8 bases remaining between them. This chain's CDR3 is CASQKSSGANVLTF. The CDR3 coding sequence is TGTGCCAGTCAAAAGAGCTCTGGGGCCAACGTCCTGACTTTC.

As DNA, the CDR3 is TGTGCCAGCAGCAGATCCGGGACAGGGAAGCCTCTGGGGTACGAGCAGTACTTC. Translated: CASSRSGTGKPLGYEQYF. The J gene is TRBJ2-7, the V gene TRBV5-6; 9 nucleotides agree with TRBD1. From germline, CDR1 is SGHDT and CDR2 YYEEEE. This CDR3 has 18 residues. V lost 4 bases to trimming and J lost 4 bases; unmatched junction nucleotides: 18.

The rearrangement joins TRBV5-1 to TRBJ2-1; the D gene is possibly TRBD2 (6 bases). Per the germline V gene, CDR1 is SGHRS and CDR2 is YFSETQ. The CDR3 length is 15 residues. Trimming cost V 5 bases and J 0 bases, with 12 bases left between them. CDR3 in DNA: TGCGCCAGCAGTCTTAGCGGAAGCTCCTACAATGAGCAGTTCTTC. This encodes CASSLSGSSYNEQFF.

The chain employs TRBV21-1 and TRBJ2-6. TRBV21-1 is tagged as a pseudogene. This CDR3 comprises 15 residues. CDR3 residues: CASSKAPAGANVLTF. DNA for the CDR3: TGTGCCAGCAGCAAAGCCCCAGCAGGGGCCAACGTCCTGACTTTC.

This clone was picked up one time. The V and J genes are TRBV27 and TRBJ2-6, with TRBD1 matching 7 bases. V lost 6 bases, J lost 2 bases, and 4 bases stayed unmatched. The germline gives CDR1 MNHEY, CDR2 SMNVEV (reference sequence). The CDR3 loop spans 15 amino acids. The CDR3: CASSRQGAGANVLTF. The CDR3 DNA follows: TGTGCCAGCAGCAGACAGGGTGCTGGGGCCAACGTCCTGACTTTC.